Listed here are 10 T cell receptor beta chains from one sample, sequenced in a study of blood T cells in healthy people across ages. A second roughly 6 to 11 cycle PCR used barcoded and J-beta primers. MiXCR, applied by TCRdb to the 5' RACE reads, yields one record per CDR3 protein. The repertoire holds some 750,000 distinct CDR3 sequences, with 22% as singletons. Sequencing was carried out using blood. The receptors stem from a man in his 70s in good health.

Here the CDR3 DNA reads TGCGCCAGCAGCTTGCCGCAGCGGGAGGCAGATACGCAGTATTTT. As protein: CASSLPQREADTQYF. The chain combines TRBV5-1 with TRBJ2-3; TRBD2 agrees at 9 bases. CDR3 length: 15 residues. Germline loops: CDR1 SGHRS, CDR2 YFSETQ. V was clipped by 1 base and J by 4 bases; unmatched bases: 4.

This chain uses TRBV21-1 with TRBJ2-3; the table calls TRBD1, which could not be checked here. TRBV21-1 is designated a pseudogene. The CDR3 length is 21 residues. CDR3 DNA sequence: TGTGCCAGCAGGGAAAGACAGGGCGGAATCTGGCAGGTCCTTCGACCTAATACGCAGTATTTT. It is translated as CASRERQGGIWQVLRPNTQYF.

In this sample, this clonotype turned up a few times. This chain links TRBV10-3 with TRBJ2-2, with a tentative D call TRBD2 (5 bases). In germline, CDR1 is ENHRY, CDR2 SYGVKD. The ends were cut back, 0 bases at V and 3 bases at J, with 14 bases in the middle. This CDR3 spans 17 amino acids. CDR3 loop: CAISESRGFFDTGELFF. The CDR3 bases are TGTGCCATCAGTGAGTCTCGGGGTTTTTTTGACACCGGGGAGCTGTTTTTT.

This clonotype was recorded a few times. Since the CDR3 does not end with the conserved phenylalanine or tryptophan, this likely comes from a read error. Because the CDR3's place on the DNA is in doubt, the DNA is left out and the CDR3 is given as listed by TCRdb. The rearrangement uses TRBV5-8 and TRBJ2-7; the table's D call TRBD1 went unverified against the DNA. Inclusive of both ends, the CDR3 amounts to 11 amino acids. In germline, CDR1 is SGHTS, CDR2 YDEGEE. CDR3: CASSLGFRDTI.

The J gene is TRBJ1-6, the V gene TRBV30; D call uncertain. CDR1 and CDR2 from the germline V gene are GTSNPN and SVGIG (reference sequence). V lost 8 bases and J lost 5, with 16 bases in between. The CDR3 contains 14 residues. CDR3 in amino acids: CAMDPWGDNSPLHF. CDR3 sequence (DNA): TGTGCCATGGACCCCTGGGGAGATAATTCACCCCTCCACTTT.

V is TRBV20-1 and J is TRBJ1-1; D not resolved. Germline assignment: CDR1 DFQATT and CDR2 SNEGSKA (reference sequence). This CDR3 is built from 15 residues. Here the CDR3 DNA reads TGCAGCGAAACCGGTGGTGGCCAAATGAACACTGAAGCTTTCTTT. Protein product: CSETGGGQMNTEAFF.

A few counts support this clonotype. The rearrangement links TRBV12-3 or TRBV12-4 to TRBJ2-5; TRBD1 is a possible D gene (5 bases). Trimming took 8 bases from V and 7 from J, leaving 23 bases between them. The CDR3 length is 15 residues. The CDR3 loop is CASGSAGNPKRTQYF. The CDR3 nucleotides are TGTGCCAGCGGCTCAGCAGGGAACCCCAAGAGGACCCAGTACTTC.

A few counts support this clonotype. Just one base apart from a much larger clone, this may be a read error. The CDR3 loop reads CASSFGGGKGTYNEQLF. CDR3 nucleotides: TGTGCCAGCAGTTTTGGCGGGGGCAAGGGGACCTACAATGAGCAGCTCTTC. The genes are TRBV28 and TRBJ2-5, with D possibly TRBD2 on 7 matching bases. There are 17 residues in the CDR3. The germline V gene encodes CDR1 MDHEN and CDR2 SYDVKM.

This clonotype was detected a few times. The chain combines TRBV5-1 with TRBJ2-2; D assignment may be TRBD1 or TRBD2 (5 bases each). This CDR3 region has 15 residues. The ends were cut back, 2 bases at V and 2 bases at J, with 10 bases in the middle. Germline V lookup: CDR1 SGHRS, CDR2 YFSETQ. The CDR3 loop reads CASSFGTENTGELFF. The DNA for the CDR3 is TGCGCCAGCAGCTTCGGGACGGAAAACACCGGGGAGCTGTTTTTT.

The J gene is TRBJ1-4, the V gene TRBV5-1; D is ambiguous. There are 14 residues in the CDR3. CDR1 SGHRS and CDR2 YFSETQ come from the germline V gene. Trimming removed 4 bases at V and 4 bases at J, with 11 bases between. The CDR3 loop reads CASSPGHGNEKLFF. Here the CDR3 DNA reads TGCGCCAGCAGCCCGGGTCACGGTAATGAAAAACTGTTTTTT.